This T cell receptor beta chain was recorded in a study of T-cell reconstitution after alpha-beta-depleted transplantation in children. The V end lost 1 base, the J end lost 5 bases, and 24 bases lay between the germline ends. Per the germline V gene, CDR1 is DFQATT and CDR2 is SNEGSKA (reference sequence). This CDR3 is 18 amino acids long. Unique molecular identifiers were used to barcode this TCRbeta library. TCRdb reprocessed the PCR reads via MiXCR and lists one record per CDR3 protein. The sample comprises some 500,000 distinct CDR3 sequences, about a sixth of which are singletons, and 2.5% to 3.5% rests with the top ten.

This chain connects TRBV20-1 to TRBJ2-1; a possible D gene is TRBD2 (6 bases). This TCR came from a human donor who donated a stem cell graft to a child with acute lymphoblastic leukemia. Material: PBMCs from the stem cell graft donor, obtained from the stem cell graft. CDR3 residues: CSARGHPGLQITDNEQFF. For the CDR3, the DNA is TGCAGTGCTAGAGGACACCCGGGACTTCAAATTACCGACAATGAGCAGTTCTTC.